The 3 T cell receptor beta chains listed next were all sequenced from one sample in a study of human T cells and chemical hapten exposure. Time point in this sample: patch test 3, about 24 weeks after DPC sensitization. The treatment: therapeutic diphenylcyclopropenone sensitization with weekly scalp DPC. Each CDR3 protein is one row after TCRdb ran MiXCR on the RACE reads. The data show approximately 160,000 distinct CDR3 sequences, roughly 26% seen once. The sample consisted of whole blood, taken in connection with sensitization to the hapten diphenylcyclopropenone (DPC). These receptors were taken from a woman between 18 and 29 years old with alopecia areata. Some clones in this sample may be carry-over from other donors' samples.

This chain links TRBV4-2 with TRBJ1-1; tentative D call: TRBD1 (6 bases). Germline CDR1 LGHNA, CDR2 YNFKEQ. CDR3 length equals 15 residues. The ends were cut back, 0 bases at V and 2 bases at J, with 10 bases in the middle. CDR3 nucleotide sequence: TGTGCCAGCAGCCAAGACAGGGGCCTCAACACTGAAGCTTTCTTT. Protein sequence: CASSQDRGLNTEAFF.

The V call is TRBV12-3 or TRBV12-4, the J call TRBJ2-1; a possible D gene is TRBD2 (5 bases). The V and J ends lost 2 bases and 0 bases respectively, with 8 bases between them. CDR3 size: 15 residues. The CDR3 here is CASSLWSGSYNEQFF. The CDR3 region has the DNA TGTGCCAGCAGTTTATGGAGCGGCTCCTACAATGAGCAGTTCTTC.

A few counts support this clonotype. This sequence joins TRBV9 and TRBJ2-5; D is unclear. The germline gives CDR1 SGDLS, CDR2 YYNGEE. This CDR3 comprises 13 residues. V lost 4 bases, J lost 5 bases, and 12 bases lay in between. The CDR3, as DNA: TGTGCCAGCAGCTCCCACACCGGGGAGACCCAGTACTTC. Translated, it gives CASSSHTGETQYF.